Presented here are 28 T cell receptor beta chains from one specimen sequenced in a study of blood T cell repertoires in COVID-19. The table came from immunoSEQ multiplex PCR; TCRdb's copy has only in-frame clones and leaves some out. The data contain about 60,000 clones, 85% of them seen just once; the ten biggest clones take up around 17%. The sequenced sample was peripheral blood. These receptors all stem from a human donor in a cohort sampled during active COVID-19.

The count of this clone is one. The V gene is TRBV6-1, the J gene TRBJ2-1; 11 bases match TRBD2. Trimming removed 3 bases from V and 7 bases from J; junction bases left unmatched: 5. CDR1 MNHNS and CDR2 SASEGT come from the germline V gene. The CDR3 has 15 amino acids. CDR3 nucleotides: TGTGCCAGCAGTGAGTTTAGCGGGGGGGCTAATGAGCAGTTCTTC. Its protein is CASSEFSGGANEQFF.

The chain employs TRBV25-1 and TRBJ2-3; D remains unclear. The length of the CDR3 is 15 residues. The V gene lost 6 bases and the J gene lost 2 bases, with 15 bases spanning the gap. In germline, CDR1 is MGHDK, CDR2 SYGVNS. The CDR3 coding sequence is TGTGCCAGCAGGAGTGCCTCGGGTAACACAGATACGCAGTATTTT. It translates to CASRSASGNTDTQYF.

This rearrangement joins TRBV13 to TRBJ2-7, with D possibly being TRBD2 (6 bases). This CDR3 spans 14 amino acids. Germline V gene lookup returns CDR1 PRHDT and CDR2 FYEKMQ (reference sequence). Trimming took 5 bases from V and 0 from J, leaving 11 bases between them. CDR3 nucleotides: TGTGCCAGCAGCAGGGGACTTAACTCCTACGAGCAGTACTTC. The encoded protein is CASSRGLNSYEQYF.

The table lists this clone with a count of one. The CDR3 coding sequence is TGTGCCAGCTCACCACCGACAGGGGGGGGCACTGAAGCTTTCTTT. Residues: CASSPPTGGGTEAFF. The genes are TRBV18 and TRBJ1-1; TRBD1 aligns across 9 bases. Trimming at V came to 0 bases and at J to 4 bases, leaving 3 bases not matched to a gene. This CDR3 has 15 amino acids. Germline V gene data show CDR1 as KGHSH and CDR2 as LQKENI.

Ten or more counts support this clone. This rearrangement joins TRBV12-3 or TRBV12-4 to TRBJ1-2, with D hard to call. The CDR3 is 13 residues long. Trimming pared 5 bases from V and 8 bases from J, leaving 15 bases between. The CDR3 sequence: CASSPRVGSGYTF. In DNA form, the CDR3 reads TGTGCCAGCAGTCCCCGGGTGGGGAGCGGCTACACCTTC.

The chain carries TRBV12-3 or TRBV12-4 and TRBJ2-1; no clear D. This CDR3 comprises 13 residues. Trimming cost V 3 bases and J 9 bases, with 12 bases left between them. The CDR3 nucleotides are TGTGCCAGCAGTTTTCCAGGTTTTGGTGAGCAGTTCTTC. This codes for CASSFPGFGEQFF.

This chain's CDR3 is CASSLGRGTPRSAFF. CDR3 coding DNA: TGTGCCAGCAGTTTAGGTAGGGGCACCCCTCGATCCGCTTTCTTT. The chain links TRBV27 to TRBJ1-1; D might be TRBD1 (5 bases). The V gene's germline CDR1 is MNHEY and CDR2 SMNVEV (reference sequence). The CDR3 is 15 amino acids. Trimming removed 2 bases at V and 11 bases at J, with 21 bases between.

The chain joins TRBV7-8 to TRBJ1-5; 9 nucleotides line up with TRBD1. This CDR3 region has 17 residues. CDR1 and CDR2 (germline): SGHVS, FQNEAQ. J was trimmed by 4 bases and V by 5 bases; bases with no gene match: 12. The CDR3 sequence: CASSPGLGQGGNQPQHF. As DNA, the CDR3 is TGTGCCAGCAGCCCTGGGCTGGGACAGGGAGGGAATCAGCCCCAGCATTTT.

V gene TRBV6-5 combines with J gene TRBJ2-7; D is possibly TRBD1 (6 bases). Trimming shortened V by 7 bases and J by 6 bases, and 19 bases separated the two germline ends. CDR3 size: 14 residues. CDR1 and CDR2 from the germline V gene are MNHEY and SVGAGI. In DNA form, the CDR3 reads TGTGCCAGCAAACCCCGAAGGGGGACCCTCGAGCAGTACTTC. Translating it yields CASKPRRGTLEQYF.

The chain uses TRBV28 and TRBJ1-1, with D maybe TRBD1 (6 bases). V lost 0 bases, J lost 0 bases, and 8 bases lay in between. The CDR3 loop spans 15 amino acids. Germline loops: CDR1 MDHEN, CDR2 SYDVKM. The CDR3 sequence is CASSLWGTLNTEAFF. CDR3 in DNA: TGTGCCAGCAGTTTATGGGGGACATTGAACACTGAAGCTTTCTTT.

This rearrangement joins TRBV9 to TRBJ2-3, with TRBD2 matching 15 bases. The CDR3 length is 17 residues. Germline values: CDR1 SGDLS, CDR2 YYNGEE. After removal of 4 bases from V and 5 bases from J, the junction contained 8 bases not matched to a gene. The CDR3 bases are TGTGCCAGCAGCTCACGGGGGACTAGCGGGGGGCGAGATACGCAGTATTTT. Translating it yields CASSSRGTSGGRDTQYF.

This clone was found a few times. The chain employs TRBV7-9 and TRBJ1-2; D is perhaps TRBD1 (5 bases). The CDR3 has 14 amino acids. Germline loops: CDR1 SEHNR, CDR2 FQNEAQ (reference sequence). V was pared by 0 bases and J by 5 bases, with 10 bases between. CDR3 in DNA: TGTGCCAGCAGCTTAGCGCGGGGGGATTATGGCTACACCTTC. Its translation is CASSLARGDYGYTF.

In DNA form, the CDR3 reads TGTGCCAGCAGTGAACCCGGGACTAGCGGGAGGAATGAGCAGTTCTTC. Its protein is CASSEPGTSGRNEQFF. The V gene is TRBV6-1, the J gene TRBJ2-1; TRBD2 agrees at 15 bases. CDR1 is MNHNS and CDR2 is SASEGT in the germline V gene. The CDR3 covers 16 residues. Germline trimming cut 2 bases from V and 7 bases from J; bases unmatched to any gene: 3.

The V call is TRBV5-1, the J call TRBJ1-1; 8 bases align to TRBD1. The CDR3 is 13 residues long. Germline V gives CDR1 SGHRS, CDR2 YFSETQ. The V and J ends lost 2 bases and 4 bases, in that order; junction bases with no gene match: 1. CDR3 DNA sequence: TGCGCCAGCAGCTTCGGACAGGGCACTGAAGCTTTCTTT. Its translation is CASSFGQGTEAFF.

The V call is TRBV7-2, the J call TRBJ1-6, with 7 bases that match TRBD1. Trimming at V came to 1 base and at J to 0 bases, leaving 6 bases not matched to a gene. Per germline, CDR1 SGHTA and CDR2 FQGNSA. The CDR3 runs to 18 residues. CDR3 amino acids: CASSLEPQGSSYNSPLHF. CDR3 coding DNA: TGTGCCAGCAGCTTAGAGCCACAGGGGAGCTCCTATAATTCACCCCTCCACTTT.

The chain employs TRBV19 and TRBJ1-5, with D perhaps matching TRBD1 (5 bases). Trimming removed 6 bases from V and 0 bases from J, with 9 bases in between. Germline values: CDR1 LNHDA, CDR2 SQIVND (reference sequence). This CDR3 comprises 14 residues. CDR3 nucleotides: TGTGCCAGTAGCAGGGCTAATAGCAATCAGCCCCAGCATTTT. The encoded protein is CASSRANSNQPQHF.

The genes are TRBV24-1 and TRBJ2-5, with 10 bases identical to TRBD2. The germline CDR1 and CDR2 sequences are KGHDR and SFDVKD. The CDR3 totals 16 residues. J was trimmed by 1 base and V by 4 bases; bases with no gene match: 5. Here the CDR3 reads CATSDLAGASQETQYF. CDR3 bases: TGTGCCACCAGTGACCTAGCGGGGGCCAGCCAAGAGACCCAGTACTTC.

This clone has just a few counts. CDR3 DNA sequence: TGTGCCAGCAGCCAAGGGGCCTACCAGCCCCAGCATTTT. It codes for CASSQGAYQPQHF. The chain is built from TRBV3-1 (or the pseudogene TRBV3-2) and TRBJ1-5; D gene ambiguous. This CDR3 spans 13 amino acids. Germline V lookup: CDR1 LGHDT, CDR2 YNNKEL (reference sequence). With 1 base removed from V and 7 bases from J, the gap between germline ends came to 8 bases.

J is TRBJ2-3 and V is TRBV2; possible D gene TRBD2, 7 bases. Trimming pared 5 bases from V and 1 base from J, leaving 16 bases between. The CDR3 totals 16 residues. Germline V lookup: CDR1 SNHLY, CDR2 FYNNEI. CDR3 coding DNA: TGTGCCAGCAGTTTGAGGGGGGGCCCTGGCACAGATACGCAGTATTTT. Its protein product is CASSLRGGPGTDTQYF.

CDR3 sequence reads: CASKLNTGGGEQFF. The CDR3 region has the DNA TGTGCCAGCAAGCTAAACACAGGGGGCGGCGAGCAGTTCTTC. V usage is TRBV2 and J usage is TRBJ2-1, with 9 bases identical to TRBD1. Trimming removed 7 bases from V and 10 bases from J; junction bases left unmatched: 11. Germline CDR1 reads SNHLY; CDR2 reads FYNNEI. The CDR3 has 14 amino acids.

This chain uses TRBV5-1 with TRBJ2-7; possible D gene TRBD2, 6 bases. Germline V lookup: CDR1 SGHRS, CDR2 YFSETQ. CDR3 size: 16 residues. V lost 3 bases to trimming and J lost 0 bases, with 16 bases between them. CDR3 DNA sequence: TGCGCCAGCAGCTCAACACCGGGGGATCTCTCCTACGAGCAGTACTTC. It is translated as CASSSTPGDLSYEQYF.

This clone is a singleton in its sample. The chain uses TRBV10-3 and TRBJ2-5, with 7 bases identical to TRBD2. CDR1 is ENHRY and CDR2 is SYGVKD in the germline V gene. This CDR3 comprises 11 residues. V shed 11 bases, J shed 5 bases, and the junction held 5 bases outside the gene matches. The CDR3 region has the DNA TGTGCCGCGGGAGAGCGGGAGACCCAGTACTTC. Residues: CAAGERETQYF.

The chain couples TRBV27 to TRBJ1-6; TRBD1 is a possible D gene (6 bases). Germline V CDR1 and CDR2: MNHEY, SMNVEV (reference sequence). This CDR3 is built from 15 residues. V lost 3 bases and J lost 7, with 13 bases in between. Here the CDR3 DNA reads TGTGCCAGCAGTTTTGGGGGCGCTCCCAATTCACCCCTCCACTTT. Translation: CASSFGGAPNSPLHF.

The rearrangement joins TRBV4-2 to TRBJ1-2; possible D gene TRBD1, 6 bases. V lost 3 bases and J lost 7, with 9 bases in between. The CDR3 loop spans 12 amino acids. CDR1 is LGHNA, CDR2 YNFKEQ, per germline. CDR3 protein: CASSHRGAGYTF. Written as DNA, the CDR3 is TGTGCCAGCAGCCACAGGGGAGCTGGCTACACCTTC.

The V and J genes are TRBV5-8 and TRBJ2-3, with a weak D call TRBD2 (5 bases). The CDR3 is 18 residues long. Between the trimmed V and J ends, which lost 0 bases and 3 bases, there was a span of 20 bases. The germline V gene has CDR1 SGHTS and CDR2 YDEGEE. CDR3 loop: CASSLGTGGGVGTDTQYF. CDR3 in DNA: TGTGCCAGCAGCTTGGGCACCGGAGGAGGAGTTGGGACAGATACGCAGTATTTT.

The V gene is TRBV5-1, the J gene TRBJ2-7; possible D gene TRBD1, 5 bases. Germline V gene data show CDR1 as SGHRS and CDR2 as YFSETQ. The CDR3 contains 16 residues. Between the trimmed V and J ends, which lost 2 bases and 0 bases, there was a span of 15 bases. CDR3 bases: TGCGCCAGCAGCTTCCTGAAAGACAGACCCTCCTACGAGCAGTACTTC. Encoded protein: CASSFLKDRPSYEQYF.

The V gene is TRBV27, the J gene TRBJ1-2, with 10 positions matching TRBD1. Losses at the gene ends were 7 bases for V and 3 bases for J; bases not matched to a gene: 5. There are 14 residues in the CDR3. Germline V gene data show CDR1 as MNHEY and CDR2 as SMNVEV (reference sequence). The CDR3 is CASTPGTGDYGYTF. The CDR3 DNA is TGTGCCAGCACCCCCGGGACAGGGGACTATGGCTACACCTTC.

The CDR3 DNA sequence: TGTGCCAGCAGCTTCTCAGGGGGCTTGGGCTACACCTTC. Residues: CASSFSGGLGYTF. The chain has TRBV7-8 and TRBJ1-2; 8 positions agree with TRBD1. J gave up 8 bases and V 3 bases, and 5 bases lay outside the gene matches. The CDR3 covers 13 residues. Per germline, CDR1 SGHVS and CDR2 FQNEAQ. Looking up the rest from reference TRBV7-8 and TRBJ1-2 gives the full variable domain: GAGVSQSPRYKVAKRGQDVALRCDPISGHVSLFWYQQALGQGPEFLTYFQNEAQLDKSGLPSDRFFAERPEGSVSTLKIQRTQQEDSAVYLCASSFSGGLGYTFGSGTRLTVV.